This T cell receptor (beta chain) emerged from a study of Graves' ophthalmopathy and Graves' hyperthyroidism (dated by TCRdb to 2016 to 2019). Regarding the complete study: Peripheral blood was collected at initial diagnosis, before any treatment. TCR beta repertoire signatures were used to distinguish Graves' ophthalmopathy from Graves' hyperthyroidism and to predict progression to ophthalmopathy. In total, 135 blood samples were TCR-sequenced: roughly 45 ophthalmopathy, over 70 hyperthyroidism and about 17 hyperthyroidism-to-ophthalmopathy patients. To explore V-J signatures that separate ophthalmopathy from hyperthyroidism, a discovery set of about a hundred patients was enrolled, consisting of about 41 with ophthalmopathy and around 60 with stable hyperthyroidism. The independent validation cohort included roughly 19 hyperthyroidism patients plus 17 patients who later progressed from hyperthyroidism to ophthalmopathy. In more than five hyperthyroidism patients, the T-cell repertoires found in thyroid tissue were compared with those found in blood. Following sampling, methimazole starting at 30 mg daily was administered to hyperthyroidism patients, and high-dose intravenous methylprednisolone was administered to ophthalmopathy patients. The 90 to 100 discovery patients were randomly split 7:3 into training and test sets.

Overall results and qualifications from the work: The 13-signature model separated ophthalmopathy from stable hyperthyroidism with about 86% sensitivity and 81.08% specificity in cross-validation, and 80%/75% in the test set. Among expanded thyroid clonotypes with frequency above 0.001, most also showed up in blood, which suggests that blood repertoires may reflect the thyroid immune response. In validation, the model predicted ophthalmopathy progression with about 64% sensitivity and less than 80% specificity; around twelve predicted patients were CT-confirmed with GO in a median of approximately 6.5 months. Sample size was not statistically predetermined, and group allocation was not concealed from the investigators.

Its CDR3 holds 14 amino acids, cysteine through phenylalanine. The only DNA kept is the CDR3, 42 bases in frame from the first base. V was cut back by 5 bases and J by 4 bases, leaving a gap of 14 bases between them. CDR1 and CDR2 (LNHNV, YYDKDF) derive from the germline V gene (reference sequence). For repertoire sequencing, TCR beta CDR3 regions were amplified from RNA transcripts. The first round of RT-PCR was done with HTBI primers and the Qiagen OneStep RT-PCR kit, and was followed by a second round of multiplex PCR, then size selection and purification. Libraries were sequenced on an Illumina HiSeq2000 using paired-end 100 bp reads. The study's own analysis went as follows. SOAPnuke was used to process the reads, removing any read that contained adapters or uncalled bases, had a mean Phred below 15, or lacked an exact match to the constant primer or identifier. COPE v1.2.5 was used to merge high-quality paired reads. Each unique nucleotide sequence was treated as a clonotype, and MiTCR v1.1 was used to align the clonotypes to the IMGT TRB V, D and J references. The analysis was limited to V-J combinations with a frequency above 0.0001, which together covered 99.2% of the repertoires. For each V-J combination, a TCR clonal expansion and chaos score was defined as the ratio of F50 clonal expansion to chaos observed in the TCRdist matrix. Welch's t-statistics and random forest were used to reduce features to approximately 13 V-J combinations, which were fed into a naive Bayes classifier. The Morisita-Horn index was used to measure how similar the thyroid and blood repertoires were. The raw public reads went through TCRdb reprocessing: fastp at Q25, MiXCR clone calling, in-frame beta chains kept. One record per CDR3 amino acid sequence lists the most common genes and DNA. The V and J calls come from TCRdb's annotation, not from the publication. The sample records roughly 160,000 distinct CDR3 sequences, approximately 40% of which are singletons. The top ten clones comprise about 9.5% of the sample.

Patients with ophthalmopathy had moderately to severely active disease, with a Clinical Activity Score of 3 or more, a NOSPECS grade of 4 or more, and a disease duration of less than 3 months. Patients were excluded if they had other autoimmune diseases, uncontrolled infections, pregnancy or lactation. Clinical symptoms, serum thyroxine, TRAb, thyroid ultrasound and orbital computed tomography formed the basis of the diagnosis. Ficoll-Paque density gradient centrifugation was used to isolate PBMCs from approximately 10 ml of fresh peripheral blood. Total RNA was extracted with Trizol reagent and quality-checked on an Agilent 2100 Bioanalyzer. In its sample, this clonotype was seen once. Its antigen is not yet known. No clone much larger than this one lies a single base away; base qualities are absent. Evidence from one read is weak.

The sequence came from a man aged 25 to 40 with Graves' ophthalmopathy. Donor details come from another sample of the same person, matched by shared clones. Source material: peripheral blood. The rearrangement joined TRBV15 to TRBJ1-1, and the D gene may be TRBD1, 6 bases matching. For the CDR3, the sequence is CATSPRGGATEAFF. In nucleotide form, the sequence is TGTGCCACCAGCCCGCGTGGGGGGGCCACTGAAGCTTTCTTT.